The 31 T cell receptor beta chains reported below all come from one sample, sequenced in a study of shared clonotypes between healthy human individuals. TCRdb keeps only in-frame clones here, not all; method: immunoSEQ multiplex PCR. Among 740,000 or so clones, around 73% were seen once, and the ten largest hold roughly 1.9%. The sample taken for sequencing was memory CD4+ T cells sorted from blood. The sample's subset: CD45RA-negative fraction. The receptors were sampled from a woman between 25 and 40 years old in good health.

The CDR3 region is CASSFRTGTYEQYF. The CDR3 coding sequence is TGTGCCAGCAGTTTCCGTACTGGAACCTACGAGCAGTACTTC. The genes are TRBV6-1 and TRBJ2-7; unclear D gene. V was cut by 5 bases and J by 2 bases, with 13 bases left in between. Germline lookup yields CDR1 MNHNS and CDR2 SASEGT. The CDR3 runs to 14 residues.

This clone was observed many times. This chain joins TRBV19 and TRBJ2-5; 10 nucleotides line up with TRBD2. Germline values: CDR1 LNHDA, CDR2 SQIVND (reference sequence). This CDR3 has 15 residues. The J segment lost 1 base and the V segment lost 4 bases, leaving 3 bases of the junction unmatched. The CDR3 region is CASSTLAGAQETQYF. In DNA, the CDR3 is TGTGCCAGTAGTACCCTAGCGGGGGCCCAAGAGACCCAGTACTTC. Using reference TRBV19 and TRBJ2-5 for the parts outside the CDR3, the full variable domain is DGGITQSPKYLFRKEGQNVTLSCEQNLNHDAMYWYRQDPGQGLRLIYYSQIVNDFQKGDIAEGYSVSREKKESFPLTVTSAQKNPTAFYLCASSTLAGAQETQYFGPGTRLLVL.

V and J are TRBV7-9 and TRBJ2-2; 7 bases align to TRBD2. The germline gives CDR1 SEHNR, CDR2 FQNEAQ (reference sequence). The J segment lost 0 bases and the V segment lost 2 bases, leaving 6 bases of the junction unmatched. The CDR3 is 17 residues long. The CDR3: CASSLIPGGTNTGELFF. In DNA form, the CDR3 reads TGTGCCAGCAGCTTAATTCCGGGGGGAACGAACACCGGGGAGCTGTTTTTT.

The J gene is TRBJ1-5, the V gene TRBV6-6, with TRBD1 identical over 9 bases. The V and J ends lost 3 bases and 7 bases, in that order; junction bases with no gene match: 10. Germline V gene sequence: CDR1 MNHNY, CDR2 SVGAGI (reference sequence). The length of the CDR3 is 16 residues. The CDR3 sequence: CASSYSGQGEGQPQHF. CDR3 bases: TGTGCCAGCAGTTATTCGGGACAGGGCGAGGGGCAGCCCCAGCATTTT.

This clone has only a few counts. The V gene is TRBV7-9, the J gene TRBJ2-1; D gene uncertain. Trimming removed 5 bases at V and 7 bases at J, with 6 bases between. This CDR3 has 11 amino acids. CDR1 is SEHNR and CDR2 is FQNEAQ in the germline V gene (reference sequence). The CDR3 nucleotides are TGTGCCAGCAGCAGCACGAATGAGCAGTTCTTC. Translated: CASSSTNEQFF.

The chain combines TRBV7-2 with TRBJ2-7; D is perhaps TRBD2 (6 bases). With 6 bases removed from V and 1 base from J, the gap between germline ends came to 13 bases. Germline CDR1 and CDR2: SGHTA and FQGNSA. The CDR3 runs 14 residues. The CDR3 spells CASRLAFESYEQYF. The DNA for the CDR3 is TGTGCCAGCAGGCTAGCGTTCGAATCCTACGAGCAGTACTTC.

This sequence joins TRBV10-3 and TRBJ2-5; 10 bases fit TRBD2. Germline CDR1 reads ENHRY; CDR2 reads SYGVKD. The ends lost 10 bases at V and 5 bases at J; junction bases unmatched: 16. The CDR3 length is 16 residues. CDR3 in amino acids: CATKIGLAGVKETQYF. The CDR3 DNA sequence: TGTGCCACCAAAATCGGTCTAGCGGGAGTAAAGGAGACCCAGTACTTC.

The chain combines TRBV5-6 with TRBJ2-1; D is perhaps TRBD2 (6 bases). V was shortened by 4 bases and J by 4 bases, with 18 bases between the two germline ends. CDR1 is SGHDT and CDR2 is YYEEEE in the germline V gene. This CDR3 spans 16 amino acids. The CDR3 coding sequence is TGTGCCAGCAGCCCCTATCAGCGGGCCGTATACAATGAGCAGTTCTTC. The encoded protein is CASSPYQRAVYNEQFF.

V gene TRBV5-4 combines with J gene TRBJ2-6; no reliable D call. V lost 4 bases and J 0 bases, leaving 11 bases between the germline ends. Germline V lookup: CDR1 SGHNT, CDR2 YYREEE (reference sequence). The CDR3 covers 16 residues. CDR3 coding DNA: TGTGCCAGCAGCCCCGGTGGGCCCTCTGGGGCCAACGTCCTGACTTTC. The encoded protein is CASSPGGPSGANVLTF. Filled out from reference TRBV5-4 and TRBJ2-6, the complete variable domain reads ETGVTQSPTHLIKTRGQQVTLRCSSQSGHNTVSWYQQALGQGPQFIFQYYREEENGRGNFPPRFSGLQFPNYSSELNVNALELDDSALYLCASSPGGPSGANVLTFGAGSRLTVL.

The chain recombines TRBV11-2 with TRBJ2-7; the match to TRBD1 covers 7 bases. The CDR3 loop spans 14 amino acids. V was pared by 4 bases and J by 3 bases, with 6 bases of the junction left unmatched. CDR1 and CDR2 (germline): SGHAT, FQNNGV. CDR3 nucleotides: TGTGCCAGCAGCTCTCTGACAGGGTACTACGAGCAGTACTTC. Its translation: CASSSLTGYYEQYF.

V gene TRBV19 combines with J gene TRBJ2-1, with D possibly TRBD1 on 5 matching bases. This CDR3 is 14 amino acids long. Trimming shortened V by 5 bases and J by 8 bases, and 16 bases separated the two germline ends. CDR1 is LNHDA, CDR2 SQIVND, per germline (reference sequence). The CDR3 DNA reads as TGTGCCAGTAGTGGTGCCAGGGTGTTGGATGAGCAGTTCTTC. It specifies CASSGARVLDEQFF.

This chain connects TRBV30 to TRBJ1-2; 10 bases are a match to TRBD1. The V gene end was trimmed by 6 bases and the J gene end by 3 bases; junction bases not matched to a gene: 4. The germline V gene encodes CDR1 GTSNPN and CDR2 SVGIG (reference sequence). CDR3 length: 13 amino acids. This chain's CDR3 is CACRDRGHYGYTF. The CDR3 DNA follows: TGTGCCTGCCGGGACAGGGGACACTATGGCTACACCTTC.

V usage is TRBV10-3 and J usage is TRBJ1-2; D call uncertain. The CDR3 runs to 16 residues. Per the germline V gene, CDR1 is ENHRY and CDR2 is SYGVKD. V was clipped by 2 bases and J by 1 base, with 14 bases between them. CDR3 in amino acids: CAISEGAENFNYGYTF. CDR3 in DNA: TGTGCCATCAGTGAGGGAGCAGAAAATTTTAACTATGGCTACACCTTC.

Many counts were recorded for this clone. This specimen includes other DNA sequences encoding the same CDR3. V gene TRBV11-2 combines with J gene TRBJ2-7; no reliable D call. CDR3 length: 13 residues. Per the germline V gene, CDR1 is SGHAT and CDR2 is FQNNGV. V gave up 1 base and J gave up 2 bases, with 6 bases separating them. The DNA of the CDR3 is TGTGCCAGCAGCTTAGGTTTACCCTACGAGCAGTACTTC. Its protein product is CASSLGLPYEQYF. Full variable domain (rest looked up from reference TRBV11-2 and TRBJ2-7): EAGVAQSPRYKIIEKRQSVAFWCNPISGHATLYWYQQILGQGPKLLIQFQNNGVVDDSQLPKDRFSAERLKGVDSTLKIQPAKLEDSAVYLCASSLGLPYEQYFGPGTRLTVT.

V and J are TRBV27 and TRBJ2-2, with TRBD2 matching 9 bases. Germline CDR1 and CDR2: MNHEY and SMNVEV (reference sequence). Trimming cost V 5 bases and J 5 bases; bases outside gene matches: 9. The length of the CDR3 is 16 residues. The chain's CDR3 is CASSQTGTSKTGELFF. The CDR3 DNA reads TGTGCCAGCAGTCAAACCGGGACTAGCAAAACCGGGGAGCTGTTTTTT.

Comment on this clone: The sample contains more than one DNA sequence encoding this CDR3. The chain recombines TRBV30 with TRBJ2-3, with D perhaps given as TRBD1 or TRBD2 (6 bases each). This CDR3 contains 15 residues. Between the trimmed V and J ends, which lost 2 bases and 2 bases, there was a span of 14 bases. Looked up from germline, CDR1 is GTSNPN and CDR2 is SVGIG (reference sequence). CDR3 sequence: CAWSTYGGDTDTQYF. The CDR3 region has the DNA TGTGCCTGGAGTACCTACGGGGGCGACACAGATACGCAGTATTTT.

The CDR3 sequence: CASSHHPGGGRNDEQFF. As DNA, the CDR3 is TGTGCCAGCAGCCACCACCCAGGGGGGGGCCGGAACGATGAGCAGTTCTTC. This chain uses TRBV9 with TRBJ2-1, with D perhaps being TRBD1 or TRBD2 (7 bases each). Per the germline V gene, CDR1 is SGDLS and CDR2 is YYNGEE. There are 17 residues in the CDR3. Trimming pared 4 bases from V and 8 bases from J, leaving 25 bases between.

A remark on this clone: Other DNA sequences in the same sample also yield this CDR3. The rearrangement joins TRBV5-1 to TRBJ1-2; tentatively, D is TRBD1 (5 bases). The CDR3 is 15 amino acids. The germline V gene encodes CDR1 SGHRS and CDR2 YFSETQ. Trimming took off 0 bases at V and 1 base at J, with 10 bases between the two ends. CDR3 in DNA: TGCGCCAGCAGCTTGGGTACAGGTATTAACTATGGCTACACCTTC. Amino acid sequence: CASSLGTGINYGYTF.

This clone was observed at least ten times. Other DNA sequences in this specimen translate into the identical CDR3. The chain employs TRBV14 and TRBJ2-5, with 7 positions matching TRBD1. The V segment lost 1 base and the J segment 5 bases; nucleotides outside the gene matches: 13. The CDR3 spans 17 residues. From germline, CDR1 is SGHDN and CDR2 FVKESK. CDR3 nucleotides: TGTGCCAGCAGCCAAGTAACAGGGGTTCAGGTCTGGGAGACCCAGTACTTC. Its protein is CASSQVTGVQVWETQYF.

This chain connects TRBV7-9 to TRBJ2-1, with 11 bases matching TRBD2. Per the germline V gene, CDR1 is SEHNR and CDR2 is FQNEAQ (reference sequence). The CDR3 covers 17 residues. V lost 3 bases, J lost 7 bases, and 11 bases stayed unmatched. CDR3 sequence (DNA): TGTGCCAGCAGCTTGGGCCAGACTAGCGGGAAGTGGAATGAGCAGTTCTTC. Residues: CASSLGQTSGKWNEQFF.

This clone has just one count. CDR3 bases: TGTGCCTGGAACCCACAGGGGATGGAGCTGTTTTTT. It translates to CAWNPQGMELFF. J is TRBJ2-2 and V is TRBV30, with 7 bases aligning to TRBD1. V shed 4 bases, J shed 10 bases, and the junction held 6 bases outside the gene matches. CDR1 and CDR2 (germline): GTSNPN, SVGIG (reference sequence). The CDR3 covers 12 residues. The full variable domain, in which reference TRBV30 and TRBJ2-2 provide the parts outside the CDR3, is SQTIHQWPATLVQPVGSPLSLECTVEGTSNPNLYWYRQAAGRGLQLLFYSVGIGQISSEVPQNLSASRPQDRQFILSSKKLLLSDSGFYLCAWNPQGMELFFGEGSRLTVL.

In this sample, this clone turned up a few times. J is TRBJ2-7 and V is TRBV30; unclear D gene. In germline, CDR1 is GTSNPN, CDR2 SVGIG (reference sequence). This CDR3 is 12 amino acids long. CDR3 DNA: TGTGCATACGCTGGCTCTAACTACGAGCAGTACTTC. Its translation: CAYAGSNYEQYF.

The rearrangement links TRBV5-1 to TRBJ2-2; D is unclear. Germline-derived CDR1 and CDR2 are SGHRS and YFSETQ. This CDR3 contains 13 residues. V was cut by 9 bases and J by 7 bases, with 16 bases left in between. CDR3 region: CATSTRTGGELFF. The CDR3 bases are TGCGCCACCTCAACCAGAACGGGCGGGGAGCTGTTTTTT. The whole variable domain, remainder taken from reference TRBV5-1 and TRBJ2-2, is KAGVTQTPRYLIKTRGQQVTLSCSPISGHRSVSWYQQTPGQGLQFLFEYFSETQRNKGNFPGRFSGRQFSNSRSEMNVSTLELGDSALYLCATSTRTGGELFFGEGSRLTVL.

In this sample, this clone is medium-sized. The rearrangement joins TRBV29-1 to TRBJ2-2; TRBD2 might be the D (6 bases). The CDR3 extends over 13 amino acids. With 4 bases removed from V and 3 bases from J, the gap between germline ends came to 9 bases. Looked up from germline, CDR1 is SQVTM and CDR2 is ANQGSEA. This chain's CDR3 is CSVGREHTGELFF. The CDR3 coding sequence is TGCAGCGTTGGGAGGGAACACACCGGGGAGCTGTTTTTT.

CDR3 sequence: CASSRYYLSYEQYF. CDR3 nucleotide sequence: TGTGCCAGTAGTAGATACTATCTTTCCTACGAGCAGTACTTC. The rearrangement joins TRBV19 to TRBJ2-7, with D hard to call. CDR3 length: 14 amino acids. Germline V gene lookup returns CDR1 LNHDA and CDR2 SQIVND (reference sequence). V lost 4 bases to trimming and J lost 1 base, with 11 bases between them.

This clone was counted between two and nine times. The CDR3: CASSQEAISVPYGYTF. In DNA, the CDR3 is TGTGCCAGCAGCCAAGAGGCGATCTCAGTTCCCTATGGCTACACCTTC. V and J are TRBV4-2 and TRBJ1-2, with D unclear. Per germline, CDR1 LGHNA and CDR2 YNFKEQ. The ends were cut back, 0 bases at V and 4 bases at J, with 15 bases in the middle. The CDR3 spans 16 residues.

The chain uses TRBV18 and TRBJ1-2; no reliable D call. Trimming cost V 4 bases and J 0 bases, with 9 bases left between them. The V gene's germline CDR1 is KGHSH and CDR2 LQKENI. The CDR3 runs to 14 residues. CDR3 sequence: CASSLVESNYGYTF. CDR3 coding DNA: TGTGCCAGCTCACTAGTGGAATCTAACTATGGCTACACCTTC.

J is TRBJ2-7 and V is TRBV6-6; tentatively, D is TRBD1 (6 bases). CDR1 and CDR2 (germline): MNHNY, SVGAGI (reference sequence). The germline V and J ends were trimmed by 10 bases and 0 bases, with 10 bases remaining between them. The CDR3 covers 12 residues. The chain's CDR3 is CATSDSSYEQYF. The CDR3 nucleotides are TGTGCCACATCGGACAGCTCCTACGAGCAGTACTTC.

The chain employs TRBV7-8 and TRBJ2-7; 11 bases map to TRBD2. Trimming at V came to 5 bases and at J to 0 bases, leaving 6 bases not matched to a gene. Looked up from germline, CDR1 is SGHVS and CDR2 is FQNEAQ. The CDR3 contains 16 residues. The CDR3: CASSTRLAGLSYEQYF. CDR3 in DNA: TGTGCCAGCAGCACCCGACTAGCGGGACTCTCCTACGAGCAGTACTTC.

The sample holds one count of this clone. Additional DNA sequences in this sample encode the identical CDR3. This chain joins TRBV28 and TRBJ2-7; D remains unclear. The V gene lost 3 bases and the J gene lost 3 bases, with 6 bases spanning the gap. Germline assignment: CDR1 MDHEN and CDR2 SYDVKM. The CDR3 is made up of 12 amino acids. The DNA of the CDR3 is TGTGCCAGCAGTTTGAGGTACTACGAGCAGTACTTC. As protein: CASSLRYYEQYF.

The J gene is TRBJ1-2, the V gene TRBV10-3; unclear D gene. Trimming pared 3 bases from V and 10 bases from J, leaving 18 bases between. This CDR3 has 14 residues. Germline assignment: CDR1 ENHRY and CDR2 SYGVKD. CDR3: CAISDPEEGHYYTF. CDR3 in DNA: TGTGCCATCAGTGACCCGGAAGAGGGCCATTACTACACCTTC.